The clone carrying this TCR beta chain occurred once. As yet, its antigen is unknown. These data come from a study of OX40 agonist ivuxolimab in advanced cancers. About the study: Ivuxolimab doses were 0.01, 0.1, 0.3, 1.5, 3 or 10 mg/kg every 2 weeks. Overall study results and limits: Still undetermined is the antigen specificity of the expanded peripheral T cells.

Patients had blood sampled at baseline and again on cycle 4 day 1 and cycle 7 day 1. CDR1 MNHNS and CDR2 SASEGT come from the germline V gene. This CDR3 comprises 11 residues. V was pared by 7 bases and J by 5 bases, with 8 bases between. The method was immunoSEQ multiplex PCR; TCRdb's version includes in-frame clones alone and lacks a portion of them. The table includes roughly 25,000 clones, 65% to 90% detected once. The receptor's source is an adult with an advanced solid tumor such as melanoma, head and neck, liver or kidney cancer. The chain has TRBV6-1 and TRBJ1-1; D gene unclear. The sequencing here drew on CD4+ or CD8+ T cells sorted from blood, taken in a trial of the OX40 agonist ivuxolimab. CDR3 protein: CASMTGTEAFF. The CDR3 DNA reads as TGTGCCAGCATGACCGGGACTGAAGCTTTCTTT.